This TCR beta chain derives from a study of blood T cell repertoires in COVID-19. Study at large: Acute and convalescent COVID-19 samples came from the United States, Italy and Spain.

Germline lookup yields CDR1 SGHRS and CDR2 YFSETQ. V lost 5 bases and J lost 3; bases outside the gene matches: 9. CDR3 length: 15 amino acids. The data were produced by immunoSEQ multiplex PCR, yet TCRdb's version contains in-frame clones alone and is incomplete. Seen here are 200,000 to 300,000 clones, about 90% observed once, and the top ten hold more than 6%. This receptor was obtained from a man aged 60-69 years who had recovered from COVID-19. The rearrangement links TRBV5-1 to TRBJ2-7; 9 nucleotides align to TRBD1. The sequenced sample was peripheral blood. CDR3 in amino acids: CASRAFPGQGYEQYF. DNA of the CDR3: TGCGCCAGCAGGGCCTTCCCGGGACAGGGCTACGAGCAGTACTTC.